The clone carrying this T cell receptor gamma chain was picked up a small number of times. Its antigen remains unidentified. Alphabeta T cells were depleted, then CD3+ Vdelta1+ Vdelta2- thymocytes were FACS-sorted. The data were obtained in a study of Vδ1+ human thymocytes. Extracted RNA was reverse transcribed into cDNA. CDR3 amplicons came from multiplex PCR with pooled V-gene forward and constant-region reverse primers. TCRdb ran CATT on the multiplex PCR reads. The table has about 27,000 gamma-chain clones, roughly a fifth seen once. CDR1 is EGSNGY, CDR2 YDSYNSKV, per germline. After removal of 2 bases from V and 7 bases from J, the junction contained 8 bases not matched to a gene. The CDR3 is made up of 13 amino acids. Study findings and constraints: Highly polyclonal TRG and TRD repertoires with Gaussian CDR3 length distributions appeared in thymus. Unexpected Vdelta2 sequences could cause misinterpretation of bulk repertoire data. TRD repertoires were essentially private, unlike widely shared TRG clonotypes. Unlike peripheral blood Vdelta1+ controls, thymic delta-chain sequences included about 20% Vdelta2 and few Vdelta3.

The sequence was obtained from a boy under three years old who had congenital heart surgery. The rearrangement links TRGV2 to TRGJ1 or TRGJ2. Specimen: Vdelta1+ gamma-delta thymocytes from the thymus. The subset here: FACS-sorted CD3+ TCRalphabeta- TCRVdelta1+ TCRVdelta2- thymocytes. Here the CDR3 DNA reads TGTGCCACCTGGGACGTGAGATGCTATAAGAAACTCTTT. This codes for CATWDVRCYKKLF.